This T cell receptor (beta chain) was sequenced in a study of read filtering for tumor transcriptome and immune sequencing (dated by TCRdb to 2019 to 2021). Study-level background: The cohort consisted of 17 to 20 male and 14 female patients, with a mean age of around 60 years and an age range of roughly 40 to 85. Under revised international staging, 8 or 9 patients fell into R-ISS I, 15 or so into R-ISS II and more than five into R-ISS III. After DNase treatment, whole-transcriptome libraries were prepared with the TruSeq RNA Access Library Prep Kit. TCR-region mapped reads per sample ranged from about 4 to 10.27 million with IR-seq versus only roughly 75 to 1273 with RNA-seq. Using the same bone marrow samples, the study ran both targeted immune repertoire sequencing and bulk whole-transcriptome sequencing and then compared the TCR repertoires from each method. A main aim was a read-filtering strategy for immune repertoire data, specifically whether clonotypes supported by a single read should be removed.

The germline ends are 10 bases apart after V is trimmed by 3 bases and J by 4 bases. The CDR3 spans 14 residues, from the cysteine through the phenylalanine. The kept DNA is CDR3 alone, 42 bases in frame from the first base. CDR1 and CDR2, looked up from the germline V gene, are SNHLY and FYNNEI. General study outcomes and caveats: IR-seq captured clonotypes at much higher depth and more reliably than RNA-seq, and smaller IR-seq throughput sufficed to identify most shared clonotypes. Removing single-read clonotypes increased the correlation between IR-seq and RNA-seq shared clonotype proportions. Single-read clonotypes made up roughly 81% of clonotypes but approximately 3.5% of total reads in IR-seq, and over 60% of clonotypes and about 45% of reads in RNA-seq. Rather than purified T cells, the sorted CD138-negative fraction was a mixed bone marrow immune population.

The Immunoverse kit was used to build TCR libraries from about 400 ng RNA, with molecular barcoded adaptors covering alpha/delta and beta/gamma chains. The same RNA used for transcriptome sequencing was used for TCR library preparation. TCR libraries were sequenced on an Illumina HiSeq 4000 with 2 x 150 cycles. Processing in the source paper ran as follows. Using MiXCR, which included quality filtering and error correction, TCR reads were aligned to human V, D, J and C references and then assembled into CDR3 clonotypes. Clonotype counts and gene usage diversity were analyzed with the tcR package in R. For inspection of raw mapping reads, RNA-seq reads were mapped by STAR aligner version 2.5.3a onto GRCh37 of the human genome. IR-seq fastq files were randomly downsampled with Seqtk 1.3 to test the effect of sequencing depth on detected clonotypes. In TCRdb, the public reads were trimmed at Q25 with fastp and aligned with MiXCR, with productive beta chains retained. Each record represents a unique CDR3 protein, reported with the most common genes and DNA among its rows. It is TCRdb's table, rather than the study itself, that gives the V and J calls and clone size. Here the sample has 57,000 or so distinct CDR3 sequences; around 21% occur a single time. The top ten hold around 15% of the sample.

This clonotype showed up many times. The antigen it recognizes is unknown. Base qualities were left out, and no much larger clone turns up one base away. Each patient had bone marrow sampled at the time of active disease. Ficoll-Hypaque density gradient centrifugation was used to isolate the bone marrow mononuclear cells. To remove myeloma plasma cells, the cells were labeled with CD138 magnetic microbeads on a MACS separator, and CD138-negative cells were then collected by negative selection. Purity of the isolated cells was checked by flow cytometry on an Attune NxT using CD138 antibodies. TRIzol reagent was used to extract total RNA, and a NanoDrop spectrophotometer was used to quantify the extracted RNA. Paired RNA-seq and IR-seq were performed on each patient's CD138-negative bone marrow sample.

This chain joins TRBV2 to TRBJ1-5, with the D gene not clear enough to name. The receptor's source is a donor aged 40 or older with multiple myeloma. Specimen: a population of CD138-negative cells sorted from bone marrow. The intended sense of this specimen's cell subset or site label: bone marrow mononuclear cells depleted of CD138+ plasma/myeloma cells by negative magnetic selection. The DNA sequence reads TGTGCCAGCAGTGAGAGGACCGAAAATCAGCCCCAGCATTTT. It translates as CASSERTENQPQHF.